This T cell receptor (beta chain) is drawn from a study of T-cell reconstitution after alpha-beta-depleted transplantation in children (TCRdb year 2016). For the study in its entirety: Using TCR repertoire profiling, the study followed T-cell immune reconstitution in a quantitative way in children after TCRalphabeta/CD19-depleted allogeneic hematopoietic cell transplantation. Here is what the overall study found, with its caveats: In some patients, the high TCRbeta diversity seen at day 60 was put down to recipient T cells and intrathymic progenitors that had survived conditioning. The apparently early recovery of alphabetaT-cell counts about two months after transplant reportedly depended on only several hundred rapidly expanded clones that came from non-depleted graft cells. Over the following months the frequencies of hyperexpanded clones went down, and after one year T-cell counts and TCRbeta diversity were mostly credited to newly produced T cells.

This clonotype was found many times. The specificity of this receptor is unknown. No base qualities exist here, and no much larger clone lies one base off it. Library prep was done by PCR. The listed sequencing device is Illumina HiSeq 2500. Molecular barcoding was employed in the preparation of TCR libraries, with unique molecular identifiers being used to normalize TCRbeta repertoire quantification. TCRdb ran its own pipeline on the public reads, namely fastp trimming at Q25 and MiXCR clone calling, and kept in-frame beta chains. Each entry merges the rows of one CDR3 protein and shows their most common DNA and genes. Present in this sample are 55,000 to 85,000 distinct CDR3 sequences, approximately 10% of which were seen just once. Jointly, the top ten make up around 14% of the sample. The treatment or condition label for this specimen denotes: allogeneic hematopoietic cell transplantation with graft depleted of TCRalphabeta T cells and CD19 B cells. TCRalphabeta/CD19-depleted allogeneic hematopoietic cell grafts were given to the transplant recipients, all of whom were children.

Including the terminal cysteine and phenylalanine, the CDR3 comprises 10 residues. Just the 30-base CDR3 DNA is kept, in frame starting at base 1. Based on the germline V gene, the CDR1 and CDR2 sequences are SQVTM and ANQGSEA. The trim is 2 bases for V and 10 bases for J, with a gap of 8 bases between the germline ends. This sequence uses TRBV29-1 and TRBJ2-5, and possibly TRBD1, on 5 matching bases. The source is a boy between 10 and 17 years old with acute myeloid leukemia, due to receive a stem cell transplant. Material: PBMCs, obtained before TCRalphabeta/CD19-depleted stem cell transplant. Here the CDR3 is given as CSVERGIQYF. The nucleotides are TGCAGCGTTGAAAGGGGAATCCAGTACTTC.